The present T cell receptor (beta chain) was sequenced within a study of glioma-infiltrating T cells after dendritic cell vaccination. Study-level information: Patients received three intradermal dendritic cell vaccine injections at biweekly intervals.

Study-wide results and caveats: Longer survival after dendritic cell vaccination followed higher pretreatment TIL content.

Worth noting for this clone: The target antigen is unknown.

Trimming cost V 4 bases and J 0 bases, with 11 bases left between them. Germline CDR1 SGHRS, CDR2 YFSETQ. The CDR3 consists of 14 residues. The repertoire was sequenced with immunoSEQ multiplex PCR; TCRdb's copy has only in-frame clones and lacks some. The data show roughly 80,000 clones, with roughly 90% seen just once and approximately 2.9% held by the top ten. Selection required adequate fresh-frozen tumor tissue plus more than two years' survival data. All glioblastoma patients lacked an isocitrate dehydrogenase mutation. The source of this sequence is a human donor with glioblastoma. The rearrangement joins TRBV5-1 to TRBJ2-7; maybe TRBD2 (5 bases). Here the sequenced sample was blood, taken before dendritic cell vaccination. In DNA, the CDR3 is TGCGCCAGCAGCACGGGGTACTCCTCCTACGAGCAGTACTTC. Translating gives CASSTGYSSYEQYF.